Listed below are T cell receptor beta chains from one sample, sequenced in a study of blood T cell repertoires in COVID-19. Profiled with immunoSEQ multiplex PCR; TCRdb holds only in-frame clones, not every one. Of about 200,000 clones listed, approximately 89% are singletons. Sequencing was carried out using peripheral blood. These TCRs come from a middle-aged woman with acute or convalescent COVID-19. The CDR3 runs from the conserved cysteine through the conserved F or W. A D gene is named only where the DNA matches it firmly. Clone size appears in some rows only: once, few, many, or a class for an expanded clone.

j_call	v_call	d_call	clone_size	cdr3_nt	cdr3_aa
TRBJ1-2	TRBV14	-	once	TGTGCCAGCAGCCAAGAGCTCGGGGAAAGCTACACCTTC	CASSQELGESYTF
TRBJ2-5	TRBV5-1	TRBD2	-	TGCGCCAGCAGCTTGGCCCCTAGCGGGGGGGAGGAGACCCAGTACTTC	CASSLAPSGGEETQYF
TRBJ2-1	TRBV21-1	-	-	TGTGCCAGCAGCAAAGCGGCGACAGGGCGCAATGAGCAGTTCTTC	CASSKAATGRNEQFF
TRBJ2-2	TRBV19	-	-	TGTGCCAGTGCTCTGACAGCCGCCGGGGAGCTGTTTTTT	CASALTAAGELFF
TRBJ1-4	TRBV4-2	TRBD1	-	TGTGCCAGCACCGAACCGGGACAGTTTAATGAAAAACTGTTTTTT	CASTEPGQFNEKLFF
TRBJ2-1	TRBV13	-	-	TGTGCCAGCAGCTCCACCGGGACTTTCGACAATGAGCAGTTCTTC	CASSSTGTFDNEQFF
TRBJ2-5	TRBV4-2	TRBD2	-	TGTGCCAGCAGCCAAGTGCAGCGGGGGTATCAAGAGACCCAGTACTTC	CASSQVQRGYQETQYF
TRBJ1-3	TRBV2	-	-	TGTGCCAGCAGTCGGGACAACCTAGTTGGCGCTGGAAACACCATATATTTT	CASSRDNLVGAGNTIYF
TRBJ1-2	TRBV29-1	TRBD1	-	TGCAGCGTTGAAACGGGACAGGGTTTCTATGGCTACACCTTC	CSVETGQGFYGYTF
TRBJ1-2	TRBV6-1	-	-	TGTGCCAGCAGTGAAGCCTCCTATGGCTACACCTTC	CASSEASYGYTF
TRBJ2-3	TRBV6-2/TRBV6-3	TRBD2	-	TGTGCCAGCAGTAGAGGACTAGCGGGGGGGGGCGTGAATACGCAGTATTTT	CASSRGLAGGGVNTQYF
TRBJ2-6	TRBV7-3	TRBD2	-	TGTGCCAGCAGCGGGCGTAGCGGGGGTCCCTCTGGGGCCAACGTCCTGACTTTC	CASSGRSGGPSGANVLTF
TRBJ2-5	TRBV9	TRBD1	-	TGTGCCAGCAGCGTAGGGGTCACAGGGGGTTACGAGACCCAGTACTTC	CASSVGVTGGYETQYF
TRBJ1-1	TRBV27	-	-	TGTGCCAGCAGTTCCACAGGCGGAGGGACTGAAGCTTTCTTT	CASSSTGGGTEAFF
TRBJ1-4	TRBV2	TRBD1	-	TGTGCCAGCTTTGTGGGGACAGGGGTTTCAAAACTGTTTTTT	CASFVGTGVSKLFF
TRBJ1-5	TRBV4-2	TRBD1	-	TGTGCCAGCAGCCAACCAGGGACAGGGATGGGAGATCAGCCCCAGCATTTT	CASSQPGTGMGDQPQHF
TRBJ1-1	TRBV2	TRBD1	-	TGTGCCAGCAGTCTTGGGACAGGGAACACTGAAGCTTTCTTT	CASSLGTGNTEAFF
TRBJ1-1	TRBV11-2	-	-	TGTGCCAGCAGTTCTAACGCTGAAGCTTTCTTT	CASSSNAEAFF
TRBJ2-5	TRBV1	-	few	TGCACCAGCAGCCAGGAACTAGCGGGGGGCAAGCAAGAGACCCAGTACTTC	CTSSQELAGGKQETQYF
TRBJ1-1	TRBV7-2	-	-	TGTGCCAGCAGTTTACGGGCGGGAGACACTGAAGCTTTCTTT	CASSLRAGDTEAFF
TRBJ1-2	TRBV7-8	-	-	TGTGCCAGCAGCTTAGATCATAACTATGGCTACACCTTC	CASSLDHNYGYTF
TRBJ1-2	TRBV6-6	TRBD1	-	TGTGCCAGCAGTCCCGGGACAGAGATAAGGAACTATGGCTACACCTTC	CASSPGTEIRNYGYTF
TRBJ1-2	TRBV5-6	-	-	TGTGCCAGCAGCTTGGTGGGGGGCTATGGCTACACCTTC	CASSLVGGYGYTF
TRBJ1-2	TRBV24-1	-	-	TGTGCCACCAGTGATTTGAGCACAGTTAAATCGTGGGGCTACACCTTC	CATSDLSTVKSWGYTF
TRBJ2-1	TRBV6-5	-	-	TGTGCCACCGGGGACTGGTCCTACAATGAGCAGTTCTTC	CATGDWSYNEQFF
TRBJ2-1	TRBV5-5	-	-	TGTGCCAGCAGCTTGTACGGTGAGCAGTTCTTC	CASSLYGEQFF
TRBJ1-6	TRBV7-9	TRBD1	-	TGTGCCAGCAGCCCCGCCAGGACAGGGATAGATTCACCCCTCCACTTT	CASSPARTGIDSPLHF
TRBJ2-1	TRBV6-4	TRBD2	-	TGTGCCAGCAGTGACCCGCCACGGGGGGGCAATGAGCAGTTCTTC	CASSDPPRGGNEQFF